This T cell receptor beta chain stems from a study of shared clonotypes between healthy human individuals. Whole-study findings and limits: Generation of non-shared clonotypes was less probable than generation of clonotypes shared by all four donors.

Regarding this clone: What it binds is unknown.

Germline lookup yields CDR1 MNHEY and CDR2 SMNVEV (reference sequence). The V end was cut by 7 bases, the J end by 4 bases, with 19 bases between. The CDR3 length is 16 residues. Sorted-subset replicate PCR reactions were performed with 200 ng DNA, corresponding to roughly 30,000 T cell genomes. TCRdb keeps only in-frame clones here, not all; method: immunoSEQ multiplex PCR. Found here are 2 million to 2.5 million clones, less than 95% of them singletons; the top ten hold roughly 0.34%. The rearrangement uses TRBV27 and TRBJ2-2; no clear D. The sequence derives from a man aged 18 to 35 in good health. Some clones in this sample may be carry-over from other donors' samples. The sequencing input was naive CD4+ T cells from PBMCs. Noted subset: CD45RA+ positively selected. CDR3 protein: CASIPPLGLGTGELFF. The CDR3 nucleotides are TGTGCCAGCATCCCCCCGTTGGGTCTAGGCACCGGGGAGCTGTTTTTT.